Below are 27 T cell receptor beta chains sequenced from a single sample in a study of neoadjuvant anti-PD-1 for oral cavity cancer. Repertoires were generated with immunoSEQ multiplex PCR, while TCRdb's copy carries only in-frame clones and drops some. Among 6,000 to 8,000 clones listed, around 50% were seen once. Specimen: tumor tissue, collected before nivolumab (anti-PD-1) treatment. The receptor set was obtained from a person aged 35-79 years with oral cavity squamous cell carcinoma.

This clone came up a few times. V is TRBV5-6 and J is TRBJ1-6; D uncertain. The CDR3 has 17 residues. V shed 3 bases and J shed 0 bases, with 13 bases lying between them. Germline V gives CDR1 SGHDT, CDR2 YYEEEE. The CDR3 DNA sequence: TGTGCCAGCAGCTCGGTACTTCGGAGCTCCTATAATTCACCCCTCCACTTT. This translates into CASSSVLRSSYNSPLHF.

This clone was counted between two and nine times. The CDR3 coding sequence is TGTGCCAGCAGTTCAGGGGGTCACTCTGGAAACACCATATATTTT. The encoded protein is CASSSGGHSGNTIYF. The V gene is TRBV2, the J gene TRBJ1-3; 7 positions match TRBD1. The J segment lost 0 bases and the V segment lost 5 bases, leaving 4 bases of the junction unmatched. This CDR3 contains 15 residues. Germline lookup yields CDR1 SNHLY and CDR2 FYNNEI.

The V gene is TRBV19, the J gene TRBJ1-1, with D hard to call. Germline V gives CDR1 LNHDA, CDR2 SQIVND (reference sequence). The V end was cut by 3 bases, the J end by 2 bases, with 7 bases between. CDR3 length equals 13 residues. CDR3 bases: TGTGCCAGTAGTATTAAGATTAACACTGAAGCTTTCTTT. Translated, it gives CASSIKINTEAFF.

The V call is TRBV27, the J call TRBJ2-5, with D tentatively TRBD1 or TRBD2 (5 bases each). The CDR3 consists of 16 residues. V was clipped by 2 bases and J by 1 base, with 14 bases between them. Germline CDR1 and CDR2: MNHEY and SMNVEV (reference sequence). As DNA, the CDR3 is TGTGCCAGCAGTTTACGGCTAGGGGCGGGCCAAGAGACCCAGTACTTC. It yields the protein CASSLRLGAGQETQYF.

V is TRBV6-1 and J is TRBJ2-6, with D possibly being TRBD1 (6 bases). CDR1 and CDR2 from the germline V gene are MNHNS and SASEGT. Deletions cut 6 bases from V and 0 bases from J, with 9 bases between. This CDR3 comprises 15 residues. The CDR3 DNA is TGTGCCAGCAGGAGGGACAACTCTGGGGCCAACGTCCTGACTTTC. This encodes CASRRDNSGANVLTF.

This clone has only one observation. At one boundary the junction diverges from the germline segment, which might be a read error. The chain links TRBV5-1 to TRBJ2-1, with TRBD2 matching 8 bases. From germline, CDR1 is SGHRS and CDR2 YFSETQ. The CDR3 runs to 15 residues. CDR3 loop: CPRKDGGGLYNEQFF. DNA of the CDR3: TGCCCCAGAAAAGACGGCGGGGGGCTTTACAATGAGCAGTTCTTC. Using reference TRBV5-1 and TRBJ2-1 for the parts outside the CDR3, the full variable domain is KAGVTQTPRYLIKTRGQQVTLSCSPISGHRSVSWYQQTPGQGLQFLFEYFSETQRNKGNFPGRFSGRQFSNSRSEMNVSTLELGDSALYLCPRKDGGGLYNEQFFGPGTRLTVL.

J is TRBJ2-3 and V is TRBV11-2, with D unclear. This CDR3 is 14 amino acids long. V was trimmed by 1 base and J by 0 bases, leaving 5 bases between them. Germline V gene lookup returns CDR1 SGHAT and CDR2 FQNNGV. CDR3 residues: CASSLVPSTDTQYF. The CDR3 DNA reads TGTGCCAGCAGCTTAGTACCTAGCACAGATACGCAGTATTTT.

The V call is TRBV7-2, the J call TRBJ2-6; tentative D call: TRBD2 (5 bases). The CDR3 covers 16 residues. CDR1 is SGHTA and CDR2 is FQGNSA in the germline V gene. V was shortened by 0 bases and J by 1 base, with 7 bases between the two germline ends. CDR3 residues: CASSLARASGANVLTF. CDR3 DNA sequence: TGTGCCAGCAGCTTAGCGAGGGCGTCTGGGGCCAACGTCCTGACTTTC.

This sequence joins TRBV5-1 and TRBJ2-3; 11 nucleotides agree with TRBD2. Germline V gives CDR1 SGHRS, CDR2 YFSETQ. The V and J ends lost 4 bases and 3 bases, in that order; junction bases with no gene match: 10. The CDR3 is 17 amino acids. The CDR3, as DNA: TGCGCCAGCAGCAGAAAATATAGCGGGGGGGCAACAGATACGCAGTATTTT. It encodes CASSRKYSGGATDTQYF.

V is TRBV5-1 and J is TRBJ2-3, with D possibly being TRBD1 (6 bases). CDR1 and CDR2 from the germline V gene are SGHRS and YFSETQ. The CDR3 extends over 14 amino acids. V was cut by 2 bases and J by 2 bases, with 9 bases left in between. CDR3 sequence (DNA): TGCGCCAGCAGCTTACAGGGCCACACAGATACGCAGTATTTT. It codes for CASSLQGHTDTQYF.

This clone was picked up one time. This chain links TRBV6-6 with TRBJ1-2; 9 nucleotides align to TRBD1. Germline trimming cut 5 bases from V and 5 bases from J; bases unmatched to any gene: 3. The CDR3 covers 13 residues. Germline CDR1 MNHNY, CDR2 SVGAGI (reference sequence). CDR3 nucleotide sequence: TGTGCCAGCAGTCAGGACAGGGGTTATGGCTACACCTTC. It translates to CASSQDRGYGYTF.

This clone is medium-sized (0.01 to 0.1%) in the sample. The chain recombines TRBV5-4 with TRBJ1-4; TRBD1 aligns across 7 bases. This CDR3 region has 13 residues. Germline CDR1 SGHNT, CDR2 YYREEE (reference sequence). V lost 4 bases and J lost 8; bases outside the gene matches: 5. This CDR3 reads CASSRGGKEKLFF. Written as DNA, the CDR3 is TGTGCCAGCAGCAGAGGGGGCAAAGAAAAACTGTTTTTT.

V gene TRBV5-3 combines with J gene TRBJ2-1; 8 bases align to TRBD1. TRBV5-3 falls under the ORF class, with uncertain function. The J segment lost 0 bases and the V segment lost 8 bases, leaving 7 bases of the junction unmatched. This CDR3 contains 15 residues. Here the CDR3 reads CASSSGTGSYNEQFF. The CDR3 DNA reads as TGTGCCAGCAGTTCCGGGACAGGCTCCTACAATGAGCAGTTCTTC.

The chain uses TRBV5-8 and TRBJ2-1; possibly TRBD1 for D (6 bases). V lost 4 bases to trimming and J lost 0 bases, with 20 bases between them. This CDR3 has 18 amino acids. The germline V gene has CDR1 SGHTS and CDR2 YDEGEE. CDR3 sequence (DNA): TGTGCCAGCAGCCCATACCTGCGACAGGCGAGCTCCTACAATGAGCAGTTCTTC. This codes for CASSPYLRQASSYNEQFF.

The chain recombines TRBV18 with TRBJ1-1; tentative D call: TRBD1 (5 bases). V was clipped by 0 bases and J by 3 bases, with 11 bases between them. CDR1 and CDR2 from the germline V gene are KGHSH and LQKENI. This CDR3 has 15 amino acids. CDR3 bases: TGTGCCAGCTCACCACCTCCGGGGGGTTACACTGAAGCTTTCTTT. Residues: CASSPPPGGYTEAFF. The full variable domain, completed using reference TRBV18 and TRBJ1-1, is NAGVMQNPRHLVRRRGQEARLRCSPMKGHSHVYWYRQLPEEGLKFMVYLQKENIIDESGMPKERFSAEFPKEGPSILRIQQVVRGDSAAYFCASSPPPGGYTEAFFGQGTRLTVV.

A few counts support this clone. The chain combines TRBV7-9 with TRBJ1-1, with D hard to call. Per germline, CDR1 SEHNR and CDR2 FQNEAQ (reference sequence). Trimming left V 1 base short and J 2 bases short, with 8 bases between. The CDR3 length is 14 residues. CDR3 sequence (DNA): TGTGCCAGCAGCTTAGAGTTCTATAACACTGAAGCTTTCTTT. Its translation: CASSLEFYNTEAFF.

The genes are TRBV6-6 and TRBJ1-2; D ambiguous. Germline V CDR1 and CDR2: MNHNY, SVGAGI (reference sequence). V dropped 0 bases and J dropped 2 bases, with 4 bases sitting between them. This CDR3 region has 13 residues. The CDR3 nucleotides are TGTGCCAGCAGTTACTCGGACAACTATGGCTACACCTTC. Translated: CASSYSDNYGYTF.

The rearrangement links TRBV7-2 to TRBJ2-7; 7 nucleotides agree with TRBD1. The germline CDR1 and CDR2 sequences are SGHTA and FQGNSA. CDR3 length equals 13 residues. The junction had 1 base not matched to a gene; V was cut back by 2 bases and J by 3 bases. CDR3 in DNA: TGTGCCAGCAGCTTACGACAGGGCTACGAGCAGTACTTC. This translates into CASSLRQGYEQYF.

The chain links TRBV4-3 to TRBJ1-3; D unresolved. Trimming removed 2 bases from V and 4 bases from J, with 9 bases in between. Germline-derived CDR1 and CDR2 are LGHNA and YSLEER. The CDR3 has 14 amino acids. The CDR3 DNA is TGCGCCAGCAGCCAACTAACGGAAGGAAACACCATATATTTT. It encodes CASSQLTEGNTIYF.

The genes are TRBV7-6 and TRBJ1-3; D unclear. This CDR3 is 17 amino acids long. Germline values: CDR1 SGHVS, CDR2 FNYEAQ. Deletions cut 1 base from V and 4 bases from J, with 17 bases between. CDR3 loop: CASSLEPGSNSGNTIYF. CDR3 in DNA: TGTGCCAGCAGCTTAGAACCTGGGTCAAATTCGGGAAACACCATATATTTT.

The chain recombines TRBV5-1 with TRBJ2-7, with TRBD1 matching 11 bases. J gave up 5 bases and V 3 bases, and 4 bases lay outside the gene matches. Per germline, CDR1 SGHRS and CDR2 YFSETQ. The CDR3 length is 14 residues. CDR3 nucleotides: TGCGCCAGCAGCTCCTGGACAGGGGGCCACGAGCAGTACTTC. Residues: CASSSWTGGHEQYF.

This sequence joins TRBV15 and TRBJ1-1; maybe TRBD1 (5 bases). This CDR3 comprises 14 residues. Looked up from germline, CDR1 is LNHNV and CDR2 is YYDKDF (reference sequence). V lost 5 bases and J lost 1, with 11 bases in between. The CDR3 DNA reads as TGTGCCACCAGCTCGCATCAGGGGAACACTGAAGCTTTCTTT. Translation gives CATSSHQGNTEAFF.

The DNA for the CDR3 is TGTGCCAGCAGTGACTCTACTAGCGGGGGGCGTAGTGAGCAGTTCTTC. Translating gives CASSDSTSGGRSEQFF. This rearrangement joins TRBV6-4 to TRBJ2-1; 12 nucleotides match TRBD2. CDR3 length: 16 amino acids. Unmatched junction bases numbered 6, after V lost 0 bases and J lost 9 bases. Germline-derived CDR1 and CDR2 are MRHNA and SNTAGT.

This clone is medium-sized (0.01 to 0.1%) by share. This rearrangement joins TRBV11-2 to TRBJ2-3; D unclear. Germline V gene lookup returns CDR1 SGHAT and CDR2 FQNNGV. Trimming stripped 3 bases from V and 3 bases from J, with 4 bases between. The CDR3 spans 12 residues. CDR3 nucleotide sequence: TGTGCCAGCAGCTTTGGTACAGATACGCAGTATTTT. It is translated as CASSFGTDTQYF.

The chain couples TRBV19 to TRBJ1-4; no firm D call. Trimming stripped 3 bases from V and 7 bases from J, with 6 bases between. The germline V gene encodes CDR1 LNHDA and CDR2 SQIVND (reference sequence). The CDR3 has 12 amino acids. CDR3 protein: CASSIRGEKLFF. CDR3 nucleotide sequence: TGTGCCAGTAGTATTCGGGGTGAAAAACTGTTTTTT.

The chain links TRBV9 to TRBJ2-2; D is possibly TRBD2 (6 bases). The CDR3 is 16 residues long. CDR1 and CDR2 from the germline V gene are SGDLS and YYNGEE. V was clipped by 0 bases and J by 0 bases, with 9 bases between them. CDR3: CASSVVPGANTGELFF. CDR3 sequence (DNA): TGTGCCAGCAGCGTAGTCCCGGGGGCGAACACCGGGGAGCTGTTTTTT.

V gene TRBV7-3 combines with J gene TRBJ2-3, with 7 bases aligning to TRBD2. The germline V gene encodes CDR1 SGHTA and CDR2 FQGTGA. The CDR3 runs 15 residues. V lost 5 bases and J lost 4; bases outside the gene matches: 9. The CDR3 loop reads CASSVRAGVADTQYF. Written as DNA, the CDR3 is TGTGCCAGCAGCGTTAGGGCGGGGGTTGCAGATACGCAGTATTTT.